The rows below give T cell receptor beta chains drawn from one sample of a study of molecular identifiers for immune sequencing clone quantification. TCRdb itself ran the PCR reads through MiXCR, one entry per CDR3 protein. The sample yields about 640,000 distinct CDR3 sequences, 15% to 20% seen once. The sequenced sample consisted of naive CD8+ T cells from blood, with Jurkat cell RNA spiked in. Source of these receptors: a human donor in good health. Some libraries in this study had Jurkat cell RNA spiked in. Each CDR3 is given with its conserved first and last residue. The order of the fields is clone size, J gene, V gene, D gene, CDR3 protein, CDR3 DNA. The D gene is left open where the match is weak. The listing skips clone size in some rows; elsewhere it reads once, few, many or a size class.

>NA|TRBJ1-2|TRBV7-2|TRBD1
CASSLETRGNYSYTF
TGTGCCAGCAGCTTAGAGACCAGGGGGAACTATAGCTACACCTTC
>NA|TRBJ2-1|TRBV12-3/TRBV12-4|NA
CASSYRVSSYNEQFF
TGTGCCAGCAGTTATCGCGTAAGCTCCTACAATGAGCAGTTCTTC
>NA|TRBJ2-2|TRBV30|NA
CAWTLTNTGELFF
TGTGCCTGGACACTAACGAACACCGGGGAGCTGTTTTTT
>NA|TRBJ1-2|TRBV19|NA
CASTALIGLAIYGYTF
TGTGCCAGTACCGCATTGATAGGGCTGGCAATATATGGCTACACCTTC
>many|TRBJ2-7|TRBV6-2/TRBV6-3|NA
CASSYFAAVSYEQYF
TGTGCCAGCAGTTACTTCGCGGCGGTCTCCTACGAGCAGTACTTC
>few|TRBJ2-7|TRBV9|NA
CASSVDSGLYEQYF
TGTGCCAGCAGCGTAGACAGCGGCCTCTACGAGCAGTACTTC
>many|TRBJ1-4|TRBV7-2|TRBD1
CASSLSTYRGSNEKLFF
TGTGCCAGCAGCTTATCTACTTACAGGGGAAGTAATGAAAAACTGTTTTTT
>few|TRBJ2-1|TRBV7-2|NA
CASSWEGGHNEQFF
TGTGCCAGCAGCTGGGAGGGGGGACACAATGAGCAGTTCTTC
>many|TRBJ1-5|TRBV19|NA
CASSIDLVQPQHF
TGTGCCAGTAGTATAGATCTCGTTCAGCCCCAGCATTTT
>few|TRBJ2-3|TRBV9|TRBD2
CASSDDGTSGSFPGTDTQYF
TGTGCCAGCAGCGACGACGGGACTAGCGGGAGTTTTCCTGGCACAGATACGCAGTATTTT
>few|TRBJ2-3|TRBV13|NA
CASNHRGYTDTQYF
TGTGCCAGCAACCACCGGGGATACACAGATACGCAGTATTTT
>NA|TRBJ2-1|TRBV29-1|TRBD1
CSVEDVQGAEDEQFF
TGCAGCGTTGAAGATGTTCAGGGGGCTGAGGATGAGCAGTTCTTC
>NA|TRBJ2-4|TRBV12-3/TRBV12-4|NA
CASSLGQGWSKSIQYF
TGTGCCAGCAGTTTGGGGCAAGGCTGGTCCAAAAGCATTCAGTACTTC
>many|TRBJ2-3|TRBV30|NA
CAWGRSGADTQYF
TGTGCCTGGGGGAGGAGTGGGGCAGATACGCAGTATTTT
>many|TRBJ2-3|TRBV25-1|NA
CASSESSDFSTDTQYF
TGTGCCAGCAGTGAATCTTCCGATTTTAGCACAGATACGCAGTATTTT
>few|TRBJ1-2|TRBV18|NA
CASSPETYGYTF
TGTGCCAGCTCACCAGAGACCTATGGCTACACCTTC
>NA|TRBJ2-2|TRBV4-2|TRBD1
CASSQRGQGARNTGELVF
TGTGCCAGCAGCCAAAGGGGGCAGGGGGCTCGGAACACCGGGGAGCTGGTTTTT
>many|TRBJ1-5|TRBV27|NA
CASRLTGYQPQHF
TGTGCCAGCAGACTCACAGGGTATCAGCCCCAGCATTTT
>many|TRBJ1-5|TRBV19|NA
CATSKAVGNQPQHF
TGTGCCACCTCGAAGGCGGTTGGCAATCAGCCCCAGCATTTT
>many|TRBJ2-3|TRBV12-3/TRBV12-4|NA
CASSLGFSDTQYF
TGTGCCAGCAGTTTGGGGTTTTCAGATACGCAGTATTTT
>NA|TRBJ2-5|TRBV28|NA
CASSLASGWKTQYF
TGTGCCAGCAGTTTAGCGTCGGGCTGGAAGACCCAGTACTTC
>many|TRBJ2-7|TRBV7-8|TRBD1
CASSLALQGYYEQYF
TGTGCCAGCAGCTTAGCTCTACAGGGGTACTACGAGCAGTACTTC